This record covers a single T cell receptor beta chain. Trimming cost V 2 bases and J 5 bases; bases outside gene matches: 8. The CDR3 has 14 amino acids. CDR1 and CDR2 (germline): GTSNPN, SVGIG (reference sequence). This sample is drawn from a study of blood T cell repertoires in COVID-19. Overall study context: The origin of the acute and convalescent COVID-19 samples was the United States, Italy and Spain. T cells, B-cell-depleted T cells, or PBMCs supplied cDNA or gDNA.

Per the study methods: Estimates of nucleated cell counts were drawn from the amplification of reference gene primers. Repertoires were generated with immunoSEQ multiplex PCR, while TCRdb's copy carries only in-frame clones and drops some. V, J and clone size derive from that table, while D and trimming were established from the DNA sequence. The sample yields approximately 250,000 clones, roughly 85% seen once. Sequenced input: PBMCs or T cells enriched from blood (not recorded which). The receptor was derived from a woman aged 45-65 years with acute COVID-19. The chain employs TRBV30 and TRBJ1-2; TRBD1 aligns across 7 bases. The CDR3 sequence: CAWSFDRVGYGYTF. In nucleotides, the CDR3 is TGTGCCTGGAGTTTCGACAGGGTAGGGTATGGCTACACCTTC.